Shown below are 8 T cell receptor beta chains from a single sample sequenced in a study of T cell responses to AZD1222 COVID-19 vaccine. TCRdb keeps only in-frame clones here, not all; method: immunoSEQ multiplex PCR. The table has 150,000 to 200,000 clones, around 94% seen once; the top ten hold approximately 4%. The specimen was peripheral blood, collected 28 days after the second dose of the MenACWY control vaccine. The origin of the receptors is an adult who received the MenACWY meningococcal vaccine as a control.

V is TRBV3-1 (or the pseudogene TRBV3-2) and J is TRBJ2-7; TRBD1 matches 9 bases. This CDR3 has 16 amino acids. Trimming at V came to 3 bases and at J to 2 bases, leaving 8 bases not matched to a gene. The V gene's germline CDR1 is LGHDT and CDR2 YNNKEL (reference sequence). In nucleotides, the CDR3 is TGTGCCAGCAGCCAGAACAGGGGGCGTTTACCCTACGAGCAGTACTTC. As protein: CASSQNRGRLPYEQYF.

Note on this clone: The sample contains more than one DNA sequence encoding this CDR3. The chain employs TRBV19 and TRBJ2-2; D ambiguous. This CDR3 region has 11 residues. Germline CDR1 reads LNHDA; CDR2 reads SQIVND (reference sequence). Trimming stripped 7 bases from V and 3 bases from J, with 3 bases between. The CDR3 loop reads CASTYTGELFF. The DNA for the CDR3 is TGTGCCAGTACCTACACCGGGGAGCTGTTTTTT.

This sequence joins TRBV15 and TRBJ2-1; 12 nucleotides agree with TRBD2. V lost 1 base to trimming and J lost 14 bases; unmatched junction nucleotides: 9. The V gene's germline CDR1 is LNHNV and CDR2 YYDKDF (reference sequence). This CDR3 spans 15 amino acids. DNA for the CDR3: TGTGCCACCAGCAGAGTCTGGACTAGCGGGGAAAGGGAGTTCTTC. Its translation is CATSRVWTSGEREFF. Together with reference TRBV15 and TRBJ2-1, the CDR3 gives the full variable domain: DAMVIQNPRYQVTQFGKPVTLSCSQTLNHNVMYWYQQKSSQAPKLLFHYYDKDFNNEADTPDNFQSRRPNTSFCFLDIRSPGLGDTAMYLCATSRVWTSGEREFFGPGTRLTVL.

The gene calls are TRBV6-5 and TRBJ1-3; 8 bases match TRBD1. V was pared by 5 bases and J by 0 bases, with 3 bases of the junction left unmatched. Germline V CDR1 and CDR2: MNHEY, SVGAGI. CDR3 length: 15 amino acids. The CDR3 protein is CASSTTGDSGNTIYF. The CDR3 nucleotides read TGTGCCAGCAGTACGACAGGGGACTCTGGAAACACCATATATTTT.

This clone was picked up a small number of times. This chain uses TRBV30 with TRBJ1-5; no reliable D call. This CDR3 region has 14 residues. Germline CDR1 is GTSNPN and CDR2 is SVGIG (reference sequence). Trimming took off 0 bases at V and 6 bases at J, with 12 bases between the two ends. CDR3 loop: CAWSVEGIRQPQHF. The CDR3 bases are TGTGCCTGGAGTGTAGAGGGCATACGTCAGCCCCAGCATTTT.

CDR3 sequence (DNA): TGCACCAGCAGCCAAGCCCAGGCCTATGGCTACACCTTC. Protein: CTSSQAQAYGYTF. The V and J genes are TRBV1 and TRBJ1-2; the D segment call TRBD1 is taken from the table without a DNA check. TRBV1 is labeled a pseudogene. CDR3 length: 13 amino acids.

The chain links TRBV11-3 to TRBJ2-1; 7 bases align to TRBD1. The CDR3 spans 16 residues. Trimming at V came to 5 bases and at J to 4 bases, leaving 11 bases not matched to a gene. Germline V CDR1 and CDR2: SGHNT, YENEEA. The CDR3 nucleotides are TGTGCCAGCAGCCCCAGGAAGACAGGGATATACAATGAGCAGTTCTTC. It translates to CASSPRKTGIYNEQFF.

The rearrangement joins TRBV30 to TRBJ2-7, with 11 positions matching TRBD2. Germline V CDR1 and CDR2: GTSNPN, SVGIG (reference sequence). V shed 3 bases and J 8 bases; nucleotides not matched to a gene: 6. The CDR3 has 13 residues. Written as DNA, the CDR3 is TGTGCCTGGAGGGTCGTGACTAGCGGGAAGCAGTACTTC. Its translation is CAWRVVTSGKQYF.